This T cell receptor (beta chain) was captured by sequencing in a study of T cell responses to AZD1222 COVID-19 vaccine. Sequencing used immunoSEQ multiplex PCR; TCRdb keeps in-frame clones, though not all of them. Among 110,000 or so clones, around 89% were seen once, and the ten largest hold approximately 10%. The CDR3 has 11 residues. Germline CDR1 reads SNHLY; CDR2 reads FYNNEI. Deletions cut 7 bases from V and 6 bases from J, with 9 bases between. This sequence was found in an adult in good health. V usage is TRBV2 and J usage is TRBJ1-1; maybe TRBD1 (5 bases). Here the sequenced sample was peripheral blood, taken on day 0 of AZD1222 vaccination. The CDR3 is CASTTAPEAFF. In nucleotides, the CDR3 is TGTGCCAGCACGACAGCCCCTGAAGCTTTCTTT.